Each of the 11 T cell receptor beta chains below was sequenced from the same sample in a study of Tregs in tolerant kidney transplant recipients. Libraries were prepared by immunoSEQ multiplex PCR; TCRdb keeps only in-frame clonotypes and omits some of them. The repertoire holds roughly 46,000 clones, with about 90% as singletons. Sequencing used Tregs from blood. These receptors all stem from a human donor in good health.

This CDR3 reads CASSERANQPQHF. The DNA of the CDR3 is TGTGCCAGCAGTGAAAGGGCAAATCAGCCCCAGCATTTT. V is TRBV6-1 and J is TRBJ1-5, with D hard to call. This CDR3 region has 13 residues. Germline V gives CDR1 MNHNS, CDR2 SASEGT. Trimming stripped 2 bases from V and 4 bases from J, with 6 bases between.

V gene TRBV5-1 combines with J gene TRBJ2-1; D is unclear. CDR3 length: 13 amino acids. Trimming took 4 bases from V and 3 from J, leaving 8 bases between them. Germline V gene data show CDR1 as SGHRS and CDR2 as YFSETQ. The CDR3 here is CASSPDGYNEQFF. In nucleotides, the CDR3 is TGCGCCAGCAGCCCGGACGGCTACAATGAGCAGTTCTTC.

J is TRBJ1-5 and V is TRBV7-8; D call uncertain. The CDR3 runs 16 residues. CDR1 SGHVS and CDR2 FQNEAQ come from the germline V gene. V was pared by 1 base and J by 4 bases, with 14 bases between. The CDR3 DNA reads TGTGCCAGCAGCTTAGGGTACAAGATTGGGAATCAGCCCCAGCATTTT. Its translation is CASSLGYKIGNQPQHF.

The chain has TRBV6-1 and TRBJ2-1, with a tentative D call TRBD1 (5 bases). The CDR3 is made up of 16 amino acids. With 4 bases removed from V and 5 bases from J, the gap between germline ends came to 18 bases. Germline V lookup: CDR1 MNHNS, CDR2 SASEGT. The CDR3 sequence: CASSALPRAANNEQFF. In DNA, the CDR3 is TGTGCCAGCAGTGCCCTACCCAGGGCAGCGAACAATGAGCAGTTCTTC.

V and J are TRBV6-1 and TRBJ2-7; a possible D gene is TRBD2 (6 bases). This CDR3 is 16 amino acids long. The V end lost 4 bases, the J end lost 1 base, and 17 bases lay between the germline ends. Germline-derived CDR1 and CDR2 are MNHNS and SASEGT. The CDR3 region is CASSANIAVPSYEQYF. CDR3 DNA: TGTGCCAGCAGTGCAAACATAGCGGTACCTTCCTACGAGCAGTACTTC.

CDR3 loop: CASVWLAGNTGELFF. The CDR3 nucleotides are TGTGCCAGCGTGTGGCTAGCGGGAAACACCGGGGAGCTGTTTTTT. The chain carries TRBV5-8 and TRBJ2-2; 9 bases fit TRBD2. CDR1 and CDR2 from the germline V gene are SGHTS and YDEGEE. The CDR3 runs to 15 residues. V lost 7 bases, J lost 2 bases, and 6 bases stayed unmatched.

The gene calls are TRBV18 and TRBJ1-2; D gene uncertain. Per germline, CDR1 KGHSH and CDR2 LQKENI. V lost 4 bases and J lost 3, with 15 bases in between. The CDR3 contains 15 residues. DNA of the CDR3: TGTGCCAGCTCACTCCGAAACCTCTGGGACTATGGCTACACCTTC. This encodes CASSLRNLWDYGYTF. The whole variable domain, remainder taken from reference TRBV18 and TRBJ1-2, is NAGVMQNPRHLVRRRGQEARLRCSPMKGHSHVYWYRQLPEEGLKFMVYLQKENIIDESGMPKERFSAEFPKEGPSILRIQQVVRGDSAAYFCASSLRNLWDYGYTFGSGTRLTVV.

This chain connects TRBV29-1 to TRBJ2-3, with a tentative D call TRBD1 (5 bases). The CDR3 is 13 amino acids. Germline loops: CDR1 SQVTM, CDR2 ANQGSEA. Trimming stripped 2 bases from V and 4 bases from J, with 10 bases between. DNA for the CDR3: TGCAGCGTTGAAATGGGGCGCGCAGATACGCAGTATTTT. Its translation is CSVEMGRADTQYF.

The chain recombines TRBV2 with TRBJ2-1; possible D gene TRBD2, 7 bases. There are 16 residues in the CDR3. Germline CDR1 SNHLY, CDR2 FYNNEI. V gave up 3 bases and J gave up 8 bases, with 20 bases separating them. The CDR3 is CASSEIGRGPGDEQFF. DNA for the CDR3: TGTGCCAGCAGTGAGATTGGGCGGGGGCCTGGTGATGAGCAGTTCTTC.

The chain combines TRBV6-5 with TRBJ2-7; 7 positions agree with TRBD1. Germline-derived CDR1 and CDR2 are MNHEY and SVGAGI. CDR3 length: 14 amino acids. Trimming cost V 5 bases and J 2 bases; bases outside gene matches: 6. CDR3 coding DNA: TGTGCCAGCAGTCGTACAGGGGTCACCTACGAGCAGTACTTC. Residues: CASSRTGVTYEQYF.

This rearrangement joins TRBV5-1 to TRBJ2-3, with D maybe TRBD1 (5 bases). Trimming removed 1 base from V and 6 bases from J, with 9 bases in between. CDR1 and CDR2 (germline): SGHRS, YFSETQ. The CDR3 loop spans 13 amino acids. CDR3 sequence reads: CASSLQGRDTQYF. Written as DNA, the CDR3 is TGCGCCAGCAGCTTGCAGGGTAGGGATACGCAGTATTTT.